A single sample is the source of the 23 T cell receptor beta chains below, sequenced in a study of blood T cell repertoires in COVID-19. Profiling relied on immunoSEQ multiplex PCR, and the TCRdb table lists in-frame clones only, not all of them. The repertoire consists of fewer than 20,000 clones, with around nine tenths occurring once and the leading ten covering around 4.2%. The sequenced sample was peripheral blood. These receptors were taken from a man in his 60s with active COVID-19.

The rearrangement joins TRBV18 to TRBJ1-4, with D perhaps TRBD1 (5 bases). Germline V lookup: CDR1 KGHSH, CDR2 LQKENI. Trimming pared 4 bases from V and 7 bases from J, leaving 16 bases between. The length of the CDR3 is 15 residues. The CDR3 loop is CASSLLDTSREKLFF. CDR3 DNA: TGTGCCAGCTCACTCCTGGACACCTCCCGTGAAAAACTGTTTTTT.

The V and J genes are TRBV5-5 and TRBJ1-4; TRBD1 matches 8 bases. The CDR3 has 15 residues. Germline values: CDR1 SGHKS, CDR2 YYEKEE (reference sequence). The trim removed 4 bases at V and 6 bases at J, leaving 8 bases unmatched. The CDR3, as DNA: TGTGCCAGCAGCGGCTGGACAGGGCGCCATGAAAAACTGTTTTTT. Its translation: CASSGWTGRHEKLFF. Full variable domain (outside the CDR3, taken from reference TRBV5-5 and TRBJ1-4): DAGVTQSPTHLIKTRGQQVTLRCSPISGHKSVSWYQQVLGQGPQFIFQYYEKEERGRGNFPDRFSARQFPNYSSELNVNALLLGDSALYLCASSGWTGRHEKLFFGSGTQLSVL.

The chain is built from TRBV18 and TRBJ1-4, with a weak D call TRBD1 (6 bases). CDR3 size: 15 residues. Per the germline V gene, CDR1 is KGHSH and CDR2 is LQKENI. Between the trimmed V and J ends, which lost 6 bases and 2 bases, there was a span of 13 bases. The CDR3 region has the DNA TGTGCCAGCTCGCCCAGGGGTGTTACTAATGAAAAACTGTTTTTT. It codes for CASSPRGVTNEKLFF.

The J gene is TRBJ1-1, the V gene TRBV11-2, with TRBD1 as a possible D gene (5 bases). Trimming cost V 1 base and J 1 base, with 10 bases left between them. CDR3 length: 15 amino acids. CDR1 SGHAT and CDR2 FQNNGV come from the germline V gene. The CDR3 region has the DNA TGTGCCAGCAGCTTAGGGATACAGGCGAACACTGAAGCTTTCTTT. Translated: CASSLGIQANTEAFF.

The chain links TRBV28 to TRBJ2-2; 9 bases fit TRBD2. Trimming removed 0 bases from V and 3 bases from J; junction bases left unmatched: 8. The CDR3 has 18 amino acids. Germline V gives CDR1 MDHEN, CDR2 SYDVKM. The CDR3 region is CASSLWASGGPDTGELFF. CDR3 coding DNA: TGTGCCAGCAGTTTATGGGCCAGCGGGGGGCCGGACACCGGGGAGCTGTTTTTT.

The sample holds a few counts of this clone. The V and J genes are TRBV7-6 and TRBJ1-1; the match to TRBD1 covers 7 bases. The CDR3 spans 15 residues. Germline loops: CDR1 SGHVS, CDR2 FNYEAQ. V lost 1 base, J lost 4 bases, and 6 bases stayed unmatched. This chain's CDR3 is CASSLETGAFTEAFF. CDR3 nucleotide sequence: TGTGCCAGCAGCTTAGAAACAGGGGCGTTCACTGAAGCTTTCTTT.

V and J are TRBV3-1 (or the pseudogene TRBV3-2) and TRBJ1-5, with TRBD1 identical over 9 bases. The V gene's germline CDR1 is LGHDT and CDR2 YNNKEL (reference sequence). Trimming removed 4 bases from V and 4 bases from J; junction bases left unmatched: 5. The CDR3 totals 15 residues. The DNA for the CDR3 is TGTGCCAGCAGCCTTAAAGGACAGGGGAATCAGCCCCAGCATTTT. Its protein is CASSLKGQGNQPQHF.

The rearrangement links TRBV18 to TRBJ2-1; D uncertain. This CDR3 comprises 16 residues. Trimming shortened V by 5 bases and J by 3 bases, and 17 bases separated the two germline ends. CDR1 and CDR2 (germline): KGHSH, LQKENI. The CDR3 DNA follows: TGTGCCAGCTCAGGGTTTTGGGCGATCCTCTACAATGAGCAGTTCTTC. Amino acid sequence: CASSGFWAILYNEQFF. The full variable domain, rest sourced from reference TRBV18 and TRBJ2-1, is NAGVMQNPRHLVRRRGQEARLRCSPMKGHSHVYWYRQLPEEGLKFMVYLQKENIIDESGMPKERFSAEFPKEGPSILRIQQVVRGDSAAYFCASSGFWAILYNEQFFGPGTRLTVL.

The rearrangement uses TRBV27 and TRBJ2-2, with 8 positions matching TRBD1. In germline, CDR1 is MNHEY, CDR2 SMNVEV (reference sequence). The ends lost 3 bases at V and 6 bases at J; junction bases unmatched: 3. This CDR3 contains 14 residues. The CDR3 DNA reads TGTGCCAGCAGTTTGACAGGGGTGGCCGGGGAGCTGTTTTTT. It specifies CASSLTGVAGELFF.

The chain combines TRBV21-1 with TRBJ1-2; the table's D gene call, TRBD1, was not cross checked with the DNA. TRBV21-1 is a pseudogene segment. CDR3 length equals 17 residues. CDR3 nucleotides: TGTGCCAGCAGCAAAAAGCCCCAGTCATGGACAGTCTATGGCTACACCTTC. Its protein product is CASSKKPQSWTVYGYTF.

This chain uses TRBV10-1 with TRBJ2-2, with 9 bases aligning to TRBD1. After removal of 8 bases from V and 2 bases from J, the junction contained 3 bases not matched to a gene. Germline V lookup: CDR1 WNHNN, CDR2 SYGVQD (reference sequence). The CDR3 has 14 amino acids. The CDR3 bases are TGCGCCAGCGGGACAGGGTTTAACACCGGGGAGCTGTTTTTT. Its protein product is CASGTGFNTGELFF.

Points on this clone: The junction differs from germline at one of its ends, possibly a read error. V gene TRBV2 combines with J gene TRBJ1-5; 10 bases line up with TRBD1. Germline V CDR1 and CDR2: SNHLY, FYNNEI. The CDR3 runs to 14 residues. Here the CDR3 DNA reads TGTGCCAGCAGAGAAGGACAGGGGGGACAGCCCCAGCATTTT. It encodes CASREGQGGQPQHF.

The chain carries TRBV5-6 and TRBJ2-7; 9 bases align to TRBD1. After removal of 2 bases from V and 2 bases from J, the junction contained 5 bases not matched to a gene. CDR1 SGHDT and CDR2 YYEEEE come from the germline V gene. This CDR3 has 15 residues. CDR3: CASSLGDRDAYEQYF. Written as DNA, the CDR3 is TGTGCCAGCAGCTTAGGGGACAGGGACGCCTACGAGCAGTACTTC. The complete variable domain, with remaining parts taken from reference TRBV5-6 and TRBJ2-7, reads DAGVTQSPTHLIKTRGQQVTLRCSPKSGHDTVSWYQQALGQGPQFIFQYYEEEERQRGNFPDRFSGHQFPNYSSELNVNALLLGDSALYLCASSLGDRDAYEQYFGPGTRLTVT.

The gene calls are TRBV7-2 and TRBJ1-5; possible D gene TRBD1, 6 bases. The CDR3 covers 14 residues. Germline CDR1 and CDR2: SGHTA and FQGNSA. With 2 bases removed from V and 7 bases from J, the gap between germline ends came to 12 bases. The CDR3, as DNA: TGTGCCAGCAGCTTAACAGGGATGGAGCAGCCCCAGCATTTT. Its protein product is CASSLTGMEQPQHF.

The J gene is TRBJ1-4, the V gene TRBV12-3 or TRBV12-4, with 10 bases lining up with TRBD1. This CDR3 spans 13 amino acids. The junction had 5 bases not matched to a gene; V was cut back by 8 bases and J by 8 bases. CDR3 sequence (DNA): TGTGCCAGCGGCTGGACAGGGGGAGAAAAACTGTTTTTT. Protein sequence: CASGWTGGEKLFF.

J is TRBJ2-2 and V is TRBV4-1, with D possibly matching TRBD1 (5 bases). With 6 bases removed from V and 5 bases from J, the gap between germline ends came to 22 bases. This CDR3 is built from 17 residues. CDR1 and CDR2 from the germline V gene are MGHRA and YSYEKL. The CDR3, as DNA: TGCGCCAGCAGACACGCATTGGGCAGGGTGAAGACCGGGGAGCTGTTTTTT. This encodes CASRHALGRVKTGELFF.

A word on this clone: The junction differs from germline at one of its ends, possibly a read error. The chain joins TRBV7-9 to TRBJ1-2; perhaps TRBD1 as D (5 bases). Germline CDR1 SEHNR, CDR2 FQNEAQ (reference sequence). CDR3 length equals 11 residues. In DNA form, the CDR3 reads TGTGCCAGCAGCTTAGATGGTTGGGGCAACTTC. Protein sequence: CASSLDGWGNF.

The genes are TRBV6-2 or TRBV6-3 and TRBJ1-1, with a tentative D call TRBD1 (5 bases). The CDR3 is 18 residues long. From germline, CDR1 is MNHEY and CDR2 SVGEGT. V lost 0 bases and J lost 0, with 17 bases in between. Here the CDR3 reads CASSYSYRQPFMNTEAFF. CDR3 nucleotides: TGTGCCAGCAGTTACTCCTATCGACAGCCTTTCATGAACACTGAAGCTTTCTTT.

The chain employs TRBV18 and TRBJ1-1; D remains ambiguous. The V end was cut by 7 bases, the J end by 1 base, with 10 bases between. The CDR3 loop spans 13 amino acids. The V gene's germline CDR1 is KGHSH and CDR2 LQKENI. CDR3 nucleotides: TGTGCCAGCTTACCTCAGGAGAACACTGAAGCTTTCTTT. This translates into CASLPQENTEAFF. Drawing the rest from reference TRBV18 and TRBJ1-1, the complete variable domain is NAGVMQNPRHLVRRRGQEARLRCSPMKGHSHVYWYRQLPEEGLKFMVYLQKENIIDESGMPKERFSAEFPKEGPSILRIQQVVRGDSAAYFCASLPQENTEAFFGQGTRLTVV.

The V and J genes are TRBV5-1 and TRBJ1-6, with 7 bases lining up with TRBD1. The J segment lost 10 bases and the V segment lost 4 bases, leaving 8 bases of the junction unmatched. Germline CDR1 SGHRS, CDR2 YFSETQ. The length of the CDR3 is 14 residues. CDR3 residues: CASSPSGGESPLHF. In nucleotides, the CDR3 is TGCGCCAGCAGCCCCTCAGGGGGTGAATCACCCCTCCACTTT.

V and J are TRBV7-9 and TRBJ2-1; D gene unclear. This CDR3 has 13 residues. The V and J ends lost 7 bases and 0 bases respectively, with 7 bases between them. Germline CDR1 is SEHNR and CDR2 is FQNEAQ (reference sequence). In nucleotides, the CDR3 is TGTGCCAGCACACGCGGCTCCTACAATGAGCAGTTCTTC. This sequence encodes CASTRGSYNEQFF.

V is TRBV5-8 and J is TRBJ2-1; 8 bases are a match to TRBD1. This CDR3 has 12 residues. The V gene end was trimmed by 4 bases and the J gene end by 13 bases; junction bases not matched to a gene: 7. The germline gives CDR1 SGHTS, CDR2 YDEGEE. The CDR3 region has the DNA TGTGCCAGCAGCAATATGGACAGGGTTCAGTTCTTC. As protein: CASSNMDRVQFF.

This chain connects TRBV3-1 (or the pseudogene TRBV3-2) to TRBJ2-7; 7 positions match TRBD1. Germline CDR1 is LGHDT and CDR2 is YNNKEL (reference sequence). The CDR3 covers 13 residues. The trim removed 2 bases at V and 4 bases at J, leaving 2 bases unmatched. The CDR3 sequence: CASSQNRGYEQYF. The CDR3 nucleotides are TGTGCCAGCAGCCAAAACAGGGGTTACGAGCAGTACTTC.